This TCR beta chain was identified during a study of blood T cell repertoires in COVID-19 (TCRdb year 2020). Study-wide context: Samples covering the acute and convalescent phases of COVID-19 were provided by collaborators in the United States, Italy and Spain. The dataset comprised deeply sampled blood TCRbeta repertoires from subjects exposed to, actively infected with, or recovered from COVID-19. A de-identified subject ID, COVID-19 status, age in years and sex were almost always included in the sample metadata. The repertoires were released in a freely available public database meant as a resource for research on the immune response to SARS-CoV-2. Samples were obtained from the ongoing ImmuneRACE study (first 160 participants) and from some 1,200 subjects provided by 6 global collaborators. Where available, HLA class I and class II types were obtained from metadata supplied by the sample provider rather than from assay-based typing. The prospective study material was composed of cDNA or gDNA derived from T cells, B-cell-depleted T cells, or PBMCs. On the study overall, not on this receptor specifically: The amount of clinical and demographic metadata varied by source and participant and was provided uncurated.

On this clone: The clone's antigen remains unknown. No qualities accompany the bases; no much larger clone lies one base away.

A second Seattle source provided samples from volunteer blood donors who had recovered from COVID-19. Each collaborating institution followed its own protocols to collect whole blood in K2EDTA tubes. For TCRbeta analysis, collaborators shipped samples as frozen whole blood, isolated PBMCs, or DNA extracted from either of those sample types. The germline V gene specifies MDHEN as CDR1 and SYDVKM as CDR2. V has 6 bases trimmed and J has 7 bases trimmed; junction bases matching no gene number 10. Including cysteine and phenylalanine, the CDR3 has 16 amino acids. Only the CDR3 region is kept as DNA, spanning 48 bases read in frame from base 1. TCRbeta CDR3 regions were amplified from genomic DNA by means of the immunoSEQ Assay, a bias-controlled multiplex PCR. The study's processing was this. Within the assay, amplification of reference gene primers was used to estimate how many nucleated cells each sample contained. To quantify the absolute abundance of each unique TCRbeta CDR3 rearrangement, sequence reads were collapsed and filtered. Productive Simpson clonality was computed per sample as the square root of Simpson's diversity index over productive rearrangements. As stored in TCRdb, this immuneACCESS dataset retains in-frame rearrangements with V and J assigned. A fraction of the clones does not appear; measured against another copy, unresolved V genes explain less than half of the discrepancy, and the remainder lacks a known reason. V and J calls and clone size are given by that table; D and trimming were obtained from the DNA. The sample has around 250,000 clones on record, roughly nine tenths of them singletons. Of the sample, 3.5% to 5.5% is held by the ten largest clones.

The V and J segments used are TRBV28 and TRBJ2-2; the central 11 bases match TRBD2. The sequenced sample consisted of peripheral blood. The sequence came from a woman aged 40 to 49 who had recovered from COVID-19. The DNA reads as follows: TGTGCCAGCAGCTCAGCTAGCGGGGGGTTTTTCGGGGAGCTGTTTTTT. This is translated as CASSSASGGFFGELFF.